The 10 T cell receptor beta chains below come from one sample, sequenced in a study of blood T cell repertoires in COVID-19. Profiled with immunoSEQ multiplex PCR; TCRdb holds only in-frame clones, not every one. The sample comprises fewer than 250,000 clones, roughly 80% of which are singletons, and 12% rests with the top ten. The sequenced sample was peripheral blood. These receptors came from a woman aged 45-65 years with acute or convalescent COVID-19.

This clone occurred once. The V and J genes are TRBV7-2 and TRBJ2-1; 13 positions agree with TRBD2. This CDR3 has 15 amino acids. The germline V gene encodes CDR1 SGHTA and CDR2 FQGNSA. Unmatched junction bases numbered 9, after V lost 7 bases and J lost 9 bases. The CDR3 sequence is CASTPGLAGVTEQFF. The CDR3 DNA sequence: TGTGCCAGCACTCCCGGACTAGCGGGAGTTACTGAGCAGTTCTTC.

Note on this clone: A read error may account for a junction end that differs from germline. The rearrangement links TRBV7-2 to TRBJ2-2; D gene unclear. Per the germline V gene, CDR1 is SGHTA and CDR2 is FQGNSA. This CDR3 comprises 12 residues. The CDR3 loop reads CASSLYTRELFF. CDR3 coding DNA: TGTGCCAGCAGCTTGTACACCAGGGAGCTGTTTTTT.

This rearrangement joins TRBV30 to TRBJ1-3; D remains ambiguous. The CDR3 sequence is 14 residues long. The germline CDR1 and CDR2 sequences are GTSNPN and SVGIG (reference sequence). V was pared by 4 bases and J by 1 base, with 11 bases between. The CDR3 loop is CAWTTGVSGNTIYF. CDR3 sequence (DNA): TGTGCCTGGACGACCGGAGTTTCTGGAAACACCATATATTTT.

In its sample, this clone was seen once. The chain joins TRBV6-1 to TRBJ2-4; 7 positions match TRBD1. The V gene end was trimmed by 0 bases and the J gene end by 4 bases; junction bases not matched to a gene: 6. This CDR3 has 16 amino acids. Germline-derived CDR1 and CDR2 are MNHNS and SASEGT. CDR3 DNA sequence: TGTGCCAGCAGTGAAGCATGGCAGGGGGTTAAAAACATTCAGTACTTC. This sequence encodes CASSEAWQGVKNIQYF.

This clone appeared a single time. The CDR3 protein is CASSSGIMETQYF. The CDR3, as DNA: TGTGCCAGCAGTTCGGGGATTATGGAGACCCAGTACTTC. This chain joins TRBV7-2 and TRBJ2-5; tentative D call: TRBD2 (5 bases). This CDR3 comprises 13 residues. Germline CDR1 reads SGHTA; CDR2 reads FQGNSA. Deletions cut 6 bases from V and 5 bases from J, with 13 bases between.

The chain employs TRBV29-1 and TRBJ2-1; 14 positions match TRBD2. With V trimmed by 4 bases and J by 0 bases, 5 bases remained unmatched. Germline CDR1 SQVTM, CDR2 ANQGSEA. This CDR3 has 17 amino acids. CDR3 amino acids: CSVARTSGRSSYNEQFF. The DNA of the CDR3 is TGCAGCGTTGCTAGGACTAGCGGGAGGAGCTCCTACAATGAGCAGTTCTTC.

The genes are TRBV7-9 and TRBJ1-1; the D gene is possibly TRBD1 (6 bases). Germline V CDR1 and CDR2: SEHNR, FQNEAQ (reference sequence). Trimming took 8 bases from V and 5 from J, leaving 21 bases between them. The CDR3 has 15 residues. The CDR3 coding sequence is TGTGCCAGCCGCGAGGAGGGAGGGGGGGGGACTGAAGCTTTCTTT. It encodes CASREEGGGGTEAFF.

This chain links TRBV11-2 with TRBJ2-5; TRBD1 aligns across 7 bases. Germline V gene data show CDR1 as SGHAT and CDR2 as FQNNGV. The V and J ends lost 10 bases and 5 bases, in that order; junction bases with no gene match: 16. The CDR3 length is 15 residues. The CDR3: CATHKTGQSQETQYF. For the CDR3, the DNA is TGTGCCACCCATAAGACGGGACAGAGTCAGGAGACCCAGTACTTC.

The chain combines TRBV29-1 with TRBJ1-5; 8 nucleotides match TRBD1. J lost 4 bases, V lost 7 bases, and 12 bases had no gene match. The germline V gene has CDR1 SQVTM and CDR2 ANQGSEA. The CDR3 has 15 residues. CDR3 DNA: TGCAGCGCCATCCTCGCAGGGGGCCTTAATCAGCCCCAGCATTTT. Protein product: CSAILAGGLNQPQHF.

This chain uses TRBV15 with TRBJ2-1; 12 nucleotides line up with TRBD2. Germline CDR1 reads LNHNV; CDR2 reads YYDKDF (reference sequence). This CDR3 is built from 17 residues. Losses at the gene ends were 5 bases for V and 0 bases for J; bases not matched to a gene: 5. The CDR3 DNA reads TGTGCCACCAGCCCTAGCGGGGGGGGTAGCTCCTACAATGAGCAGTTCTTC. Its protein product is CATSPSGGGSSYNEQFF.